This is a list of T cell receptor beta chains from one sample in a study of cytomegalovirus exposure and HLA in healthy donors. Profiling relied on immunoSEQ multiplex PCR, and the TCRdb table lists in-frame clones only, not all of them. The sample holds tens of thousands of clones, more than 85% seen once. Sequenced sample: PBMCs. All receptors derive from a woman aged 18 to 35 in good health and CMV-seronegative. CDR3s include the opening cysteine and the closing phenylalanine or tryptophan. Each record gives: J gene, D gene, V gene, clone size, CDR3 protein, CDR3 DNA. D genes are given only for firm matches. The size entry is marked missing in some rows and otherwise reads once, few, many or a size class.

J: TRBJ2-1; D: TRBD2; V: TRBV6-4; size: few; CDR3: CASSDRAGGGNEQFF; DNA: TGTGCCAGCAGTGACAGGGCGGGAGGAGGCAATGAGCAGTTCTTC
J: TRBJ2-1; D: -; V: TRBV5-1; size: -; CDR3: CASSLDSGGGEQFF; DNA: TGCGCCAGCAGCTTGGACTCAGGGGGAGGCGAGCAGTTCTTC
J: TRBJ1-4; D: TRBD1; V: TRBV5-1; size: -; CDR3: CASSLEVGQGPEYEKLFF; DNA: TGCGCCAGCAGCTTGGAGGTGGGACAGGGACCGGAGTATGAAAAACTGTTTTTT
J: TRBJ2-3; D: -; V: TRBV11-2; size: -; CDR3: CASTATGRPDTQYF; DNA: TGTGCCAGCACCGCGACAGGGAGGCCAGATACGCAGTATTTT
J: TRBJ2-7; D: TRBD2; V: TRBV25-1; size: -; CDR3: CASSEGPASGSSYEQYF; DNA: TGTGCCAGCAGTGAAGGCCCCGCTAGCGGGAGTTCGTACGAGCAGTACTTC
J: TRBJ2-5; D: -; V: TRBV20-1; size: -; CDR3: CSATSEETQYF; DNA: TGCAGTGCAACCAGTGAAGAGACCCAGTACTTC
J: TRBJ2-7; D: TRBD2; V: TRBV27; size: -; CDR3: CASSLSGGRPYEQYF; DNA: TGTGCCAGCAGTTTATCGGGCGGGAGGCCCTACGAGCAGTACTTC
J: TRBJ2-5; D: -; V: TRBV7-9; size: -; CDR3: CSSSPILQGTQQETQYF; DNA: TGTTCCAGCAGCCCCATTCTACAGGGTACCCAACAAGAGACCCAGTACTTC
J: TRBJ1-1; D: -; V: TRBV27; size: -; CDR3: CASSDANRVEAFF; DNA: TGTGCCAGCAGCGACGCTAACCGGGTTGAAGCTTTCTTT
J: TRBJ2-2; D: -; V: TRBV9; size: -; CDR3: CASSDLTGELFF; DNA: TGTGCCAGCAGCGATCTCACCGGGGAGCTGTTTTTT
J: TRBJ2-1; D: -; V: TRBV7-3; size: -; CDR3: CSSSLSGSSPFF; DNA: TGTTCCAGCAGCTTGTCCGGGTCTAGCCCGTTCTTC
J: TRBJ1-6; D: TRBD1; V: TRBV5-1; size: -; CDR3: CASSWGQRTSYNSPLHF; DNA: TGCGCCAGCAGCTGGGGACAGCGAACCTCCTATAATTCACCCCTCCACTTT
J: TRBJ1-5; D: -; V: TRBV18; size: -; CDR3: CASSPANQPQHF; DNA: TGTGCCAGCTCACCGGCCAATCAGCCCCAGCATTTT
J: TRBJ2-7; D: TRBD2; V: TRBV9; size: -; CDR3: CASSVVGTSFDEQYF; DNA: TGTGCCAGCAGCGTTGTAGGGACTAGCTTCGACGAGCAGTACTTC
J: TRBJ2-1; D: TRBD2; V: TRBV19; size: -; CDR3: CASSRTSGSAPYNEQFF; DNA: TGTGCCAGTAGTAGGACTAGCGGGAGCGCCCCGTACAATGAGCAGTTCTTC
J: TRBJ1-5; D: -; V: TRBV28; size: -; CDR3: CASTKPQLYQPQHF; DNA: TGTGCCAGCACCAAGCCTCAATTGTATCAGCCCCAGCATTTT
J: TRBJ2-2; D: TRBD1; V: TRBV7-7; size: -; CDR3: CASSRTGAGELFF; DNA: TGTGCCAGCAGCCGGACAGGGGCCGGGGAGCTGTTTTTT
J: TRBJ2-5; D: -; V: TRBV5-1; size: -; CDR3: CASSFGGAGETQYF; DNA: TGCGCCAGCAGCTTCGGGGGAGCAGGTGAGACCCAGTACTTC
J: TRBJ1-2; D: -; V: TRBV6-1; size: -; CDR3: CASRGDGYTF; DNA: TGTGCCAGCAGAGGGGATGGCTACACCTTC
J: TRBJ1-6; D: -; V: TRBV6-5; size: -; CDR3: CASSPLAGSNSPLHF; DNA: TGTGCCAGCAGTCCCCTCGCAGGGTCGAATTCACCCCTCCACTTT
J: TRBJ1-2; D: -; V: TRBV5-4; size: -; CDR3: CASSLTGLPWRGYTF; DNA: TGTGCCAGCAGCCTAACAGGGCTTCCTTGGAGGGGCTACACCTTC
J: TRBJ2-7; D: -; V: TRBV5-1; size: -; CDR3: CASSRAGTWDHEQYF; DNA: TGCGCCAGCAGCCGGGCCGGGACTTGGGATCACGAGCAGTACTTC
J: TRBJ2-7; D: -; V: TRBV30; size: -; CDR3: CAWSGPGNEQYF; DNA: TGTGCCTGGAGTGGCCCCGGGAACGAGCAGTACTTC
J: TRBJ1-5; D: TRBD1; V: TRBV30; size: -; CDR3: CAWSAGQGSYSNQPQHF; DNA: TGTGCCTGGAGTGCCGGACAGGGAAGTTATAGCAATCAGCCCCAGCATTTT
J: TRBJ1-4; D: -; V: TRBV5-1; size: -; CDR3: CASSDGTFSTNEKLFF; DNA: TGCGCCAGCAGCGACGGGACATTCTCAACTAATGAAAAACTGTTTTTT
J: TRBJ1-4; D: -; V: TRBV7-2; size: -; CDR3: CASSLTEATNEKLFF; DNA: TGTGCCAGCAGCTTAACCGAGGCAACTAATGAAAAACTGTTTTTT
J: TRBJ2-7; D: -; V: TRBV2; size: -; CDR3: CASILQGMSYEQYF; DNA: TGTGCCAGCATTCTGCAGGGGATGTCCTACGAGCAGTACTTC
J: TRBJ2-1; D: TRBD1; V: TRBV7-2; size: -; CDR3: CASSLVGQGNEQFF; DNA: TGTGCCAGCAGCTTAGTGGGACAGGGGAATGAGCAGTTCTTC
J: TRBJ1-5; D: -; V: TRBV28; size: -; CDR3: CASSSPGSSNQPQHF; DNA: TGTGCCAGCAGTTCCCCAGGGTCTAGCAATCAGCCCCAGCATTTT
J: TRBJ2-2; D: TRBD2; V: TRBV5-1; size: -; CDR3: CASSSTSGYTGELFF; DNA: TGCGCCAGCAGCTCCACTAGCGGATACACCGGGGAGCTGTTTTTT
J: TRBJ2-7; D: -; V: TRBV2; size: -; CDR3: CASSEFLYEQYF; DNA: TGTGCCAGCAGTGAATTTCTCTACGAGCAGTACTTC
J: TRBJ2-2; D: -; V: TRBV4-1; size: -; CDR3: CASSHAGQRNTGELFF; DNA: TGCGCCAGCAGCCACGCGGGACAGCGGAACACCGGGGAGCTGTTTTTT
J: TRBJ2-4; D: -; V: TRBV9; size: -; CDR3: CASSVGPSGWGIQYF; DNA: TGTGCCAGCAGCGTAGGTCCGAGCGGTTGGGGCATTCAGTACTTC
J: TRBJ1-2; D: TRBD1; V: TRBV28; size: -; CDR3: CASSLRDRGEGGYTF; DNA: TGTGCCAGCAGTTTACGGGACAGGGGAGAGGGTGGCTACACCTTC
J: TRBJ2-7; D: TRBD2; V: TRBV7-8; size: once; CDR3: CASSLLGVSGGYTEQYF; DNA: TGTGCCAGCAGCTTATTAGGGGTTAGCGGGGGCTACACGGAGCAGTACTTC
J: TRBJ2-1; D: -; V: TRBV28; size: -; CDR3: CASTEGLLLSGQFF; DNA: TGTGCCAGCACAGAGGGACTCCTCCTCTCGGGGCAGTTCTTC
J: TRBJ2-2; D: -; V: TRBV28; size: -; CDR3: CASNSGQRYTGELFF; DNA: TGTGCCAGCAATTCGGGACAAAGATACACCGGGGAGCTGTTTTTT
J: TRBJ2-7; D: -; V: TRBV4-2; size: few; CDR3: CASGVAIEYEQYF; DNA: TGTGCCAGCGGAGTAGCGATTGAATACGAGCAGTACTTC
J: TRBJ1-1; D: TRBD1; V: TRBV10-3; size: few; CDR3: CAIRRQGARLNTEAFF; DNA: TGTGCCATCAGGAGACAGGGGGCCCGGCTGAACACTGAAGCTTTCTTT
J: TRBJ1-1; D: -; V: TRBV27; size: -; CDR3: CASSFDRLNTEAFF; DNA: TGTGCCAGCAGTTTCGACAGGTTGAACACTGAAGCTTTCTTT
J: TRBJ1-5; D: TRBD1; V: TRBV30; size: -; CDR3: CAWRGGTGSNQPQHF; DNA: TGTGCCTGGAGGGGTGGGACAGGGAGCAATCAGCCCCAGCATTTT
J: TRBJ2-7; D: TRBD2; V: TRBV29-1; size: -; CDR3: CSVEDRTSGRGYEQYF; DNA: TGCAGCGTTGAAGATAGGACTAGCGGGAGAGGCTACGAGCAGTACTTC
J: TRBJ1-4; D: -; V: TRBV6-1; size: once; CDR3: CASSAVRKRRLFF; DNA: TGTGCCAGCAGTGCGGTCAGAAAAAGGAGACTGTTTTTT
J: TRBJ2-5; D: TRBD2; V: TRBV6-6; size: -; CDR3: CASRPWEGRETQYF; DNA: TGTGCCAGCAGGCCTTGGGAGGGCCGAGAGACCCAGTACTTC
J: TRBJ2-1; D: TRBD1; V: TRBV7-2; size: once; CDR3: CASSPTGTGFEGPGNEQFF; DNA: TGTGCCAGCAGTCCAACCGGGACAGGGTTTGAGGGGCCAGGAAATGAGCAGTTCTTC
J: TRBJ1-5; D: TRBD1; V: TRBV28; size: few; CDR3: CASSLTGEGQPQHF; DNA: TGTGCCAGCAGTTTAACAGGGGAAGGTCAGCCCCAGCATTTT